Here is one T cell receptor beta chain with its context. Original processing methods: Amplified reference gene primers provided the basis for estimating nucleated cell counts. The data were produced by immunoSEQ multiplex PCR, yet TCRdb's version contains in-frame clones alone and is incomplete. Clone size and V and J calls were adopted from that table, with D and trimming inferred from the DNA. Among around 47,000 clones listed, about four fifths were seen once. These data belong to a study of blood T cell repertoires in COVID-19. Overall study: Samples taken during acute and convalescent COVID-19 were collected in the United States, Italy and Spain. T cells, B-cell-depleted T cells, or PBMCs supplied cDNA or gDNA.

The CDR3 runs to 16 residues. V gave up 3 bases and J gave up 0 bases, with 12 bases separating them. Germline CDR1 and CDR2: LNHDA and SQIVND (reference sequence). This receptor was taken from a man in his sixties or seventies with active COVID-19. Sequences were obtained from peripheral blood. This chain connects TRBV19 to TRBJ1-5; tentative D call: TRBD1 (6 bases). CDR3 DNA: TGTGCCAGTAGTATTTCGTCAGGGGCTAGCAATCAGCCCCAGCATTTT. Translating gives CASSISSGASNQPQHF.